This TCR beta chain was identified during a study of blood T cell repertoires in COVID-19. Per the authors' pipeline: Amplification of reference gene primers provided the estimated nucleated cell counts. The data were produced by immunoSEQ multiplex PCR, yet TCRdb's version contains in-frame clones alone and is incomplete. V and J calls and clone size are as listed in that table; D and trimming were resolved from the DNA. Among about 210,000 clones, around 81% were seen once, and the ten largest hold 8.5% to 10%. CDR3 length: 15 residues. Unmatched junction bases numbered 8, after V lost 8 bases and J lost 7 bases. Germline V gene data show CDR1 as WSHSY and CDR2 as SAAADI.

The sequence was obtained from a woman between 45 and 60 years old with acute COVID-19. The specimen sequenced was PBMCs or T cells enriched from blood (not recorded which). This chain links TRBV10-2 with TRBJ2-5; TRBD2 matches at 15 bases. The CDR3 loop is CASGLAGGNRVTQYF. The CDR3 region has the DNA TGCGCCAGCGGACTAGCGGGAGGGAATAGGGTGACCCAGTACTTC.